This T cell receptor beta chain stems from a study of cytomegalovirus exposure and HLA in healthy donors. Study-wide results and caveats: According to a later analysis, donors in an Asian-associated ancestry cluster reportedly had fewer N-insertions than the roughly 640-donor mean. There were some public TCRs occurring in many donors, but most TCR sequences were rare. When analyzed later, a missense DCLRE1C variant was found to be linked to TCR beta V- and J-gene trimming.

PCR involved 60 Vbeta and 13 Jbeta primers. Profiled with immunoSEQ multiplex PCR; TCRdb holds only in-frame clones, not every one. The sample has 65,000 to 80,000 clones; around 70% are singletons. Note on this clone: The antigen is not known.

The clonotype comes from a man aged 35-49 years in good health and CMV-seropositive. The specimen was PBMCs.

CDR3 in amino acids: CASSLVQDSNYEQYF. CDR3 nucleotides: TGCGCCAGCAGCTTGGTCCAAGATAGCAACTACGAGCAGTACTTC. V and J are TRBV5-1 and TRBJ2-7; D remains ambiguous. Per the germline V gene, CDR1 is SGHRS and CDR2 is YFSETQ. V shed 0 bases and J shed 3 bases, with 13 bases lying between them. This CDR3 has 15 residues.